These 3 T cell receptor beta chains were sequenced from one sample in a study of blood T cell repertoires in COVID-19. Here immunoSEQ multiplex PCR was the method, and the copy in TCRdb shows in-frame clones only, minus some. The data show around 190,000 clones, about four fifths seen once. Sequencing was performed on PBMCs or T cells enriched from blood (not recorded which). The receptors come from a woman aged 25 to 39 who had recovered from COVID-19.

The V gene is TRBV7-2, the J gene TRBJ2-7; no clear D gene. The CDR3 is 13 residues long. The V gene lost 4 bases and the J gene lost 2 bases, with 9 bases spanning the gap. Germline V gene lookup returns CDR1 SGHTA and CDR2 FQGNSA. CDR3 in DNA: TGTGCCAGCAGCTCCCCCTTTACCTACGAGCAGTACTTC. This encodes CASSSPFTYEQYF.

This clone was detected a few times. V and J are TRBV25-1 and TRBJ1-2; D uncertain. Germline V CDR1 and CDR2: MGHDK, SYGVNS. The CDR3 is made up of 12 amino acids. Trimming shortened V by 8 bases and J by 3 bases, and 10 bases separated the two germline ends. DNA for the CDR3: TGTGCCAGCTACGACAAGCACTATGGCTACACCTTC. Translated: CASYDKHYGYTF.

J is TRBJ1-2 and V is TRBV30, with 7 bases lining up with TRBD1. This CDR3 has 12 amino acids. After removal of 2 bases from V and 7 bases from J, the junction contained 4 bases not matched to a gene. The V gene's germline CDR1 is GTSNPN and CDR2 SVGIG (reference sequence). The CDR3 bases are TGTGCCTGGAGTCAGGGGGGACTTGGCTACACCTTC. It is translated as CAWSQGGLGYTF.